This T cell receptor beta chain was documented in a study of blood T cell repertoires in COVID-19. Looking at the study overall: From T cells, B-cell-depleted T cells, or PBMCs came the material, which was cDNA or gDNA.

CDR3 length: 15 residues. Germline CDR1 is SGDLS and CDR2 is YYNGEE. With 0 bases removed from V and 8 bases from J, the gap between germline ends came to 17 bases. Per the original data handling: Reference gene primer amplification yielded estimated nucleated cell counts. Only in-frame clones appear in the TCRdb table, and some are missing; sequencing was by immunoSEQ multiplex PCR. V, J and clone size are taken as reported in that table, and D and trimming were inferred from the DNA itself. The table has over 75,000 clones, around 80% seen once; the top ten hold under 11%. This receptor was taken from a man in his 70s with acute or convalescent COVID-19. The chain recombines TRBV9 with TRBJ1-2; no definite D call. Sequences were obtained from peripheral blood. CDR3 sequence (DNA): TGTGCCAGCAGCGTAGCCCAAGGAGGGCTGAGAGGCTACACCTTC. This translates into CASSVAQGGLRGYTF.